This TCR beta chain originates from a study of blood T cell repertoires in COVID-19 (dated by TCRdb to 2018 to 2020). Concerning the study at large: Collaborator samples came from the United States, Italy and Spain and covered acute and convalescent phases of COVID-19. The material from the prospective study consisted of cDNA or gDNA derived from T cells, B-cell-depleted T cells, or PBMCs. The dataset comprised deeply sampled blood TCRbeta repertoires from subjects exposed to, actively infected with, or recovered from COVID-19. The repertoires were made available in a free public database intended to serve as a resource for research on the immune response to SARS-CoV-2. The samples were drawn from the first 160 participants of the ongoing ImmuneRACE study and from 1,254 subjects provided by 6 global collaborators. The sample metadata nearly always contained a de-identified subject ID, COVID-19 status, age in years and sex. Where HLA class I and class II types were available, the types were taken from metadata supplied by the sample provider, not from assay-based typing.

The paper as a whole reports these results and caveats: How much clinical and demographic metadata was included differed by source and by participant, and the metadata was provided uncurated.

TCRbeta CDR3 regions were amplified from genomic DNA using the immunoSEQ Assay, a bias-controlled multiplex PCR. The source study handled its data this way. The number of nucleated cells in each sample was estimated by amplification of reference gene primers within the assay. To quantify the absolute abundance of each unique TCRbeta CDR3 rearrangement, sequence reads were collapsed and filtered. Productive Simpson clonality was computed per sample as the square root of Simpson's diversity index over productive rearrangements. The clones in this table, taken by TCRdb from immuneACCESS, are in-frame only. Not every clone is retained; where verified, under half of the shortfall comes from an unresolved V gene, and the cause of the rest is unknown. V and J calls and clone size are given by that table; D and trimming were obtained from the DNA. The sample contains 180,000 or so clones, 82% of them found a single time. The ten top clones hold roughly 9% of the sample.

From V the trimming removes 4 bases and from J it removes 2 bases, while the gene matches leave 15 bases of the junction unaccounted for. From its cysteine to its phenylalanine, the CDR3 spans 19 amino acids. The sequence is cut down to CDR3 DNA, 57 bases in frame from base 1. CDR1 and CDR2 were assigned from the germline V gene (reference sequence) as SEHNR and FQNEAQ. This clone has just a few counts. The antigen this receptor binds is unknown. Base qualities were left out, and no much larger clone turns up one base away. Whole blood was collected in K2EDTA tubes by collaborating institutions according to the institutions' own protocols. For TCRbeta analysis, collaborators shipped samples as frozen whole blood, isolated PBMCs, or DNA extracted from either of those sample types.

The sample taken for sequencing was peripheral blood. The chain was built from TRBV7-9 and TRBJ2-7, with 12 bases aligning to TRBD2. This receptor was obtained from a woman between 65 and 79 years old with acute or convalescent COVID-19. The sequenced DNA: TGTGCCAGCAGCTCCGCCACCGTCAGGACTAGCGGGGATCCCTACGAGCAGTACTTC. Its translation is CASSSATVRTSGDPYEQYF.